The 17 T cell receptor beta chains reported below all come from one sample, sequenced in a study of blood T cell repertoires in COVID-19. Clones were read by immunoSEQ multiplex PCR, and TCRdb kept only the in-frame ones, dropping some. The sample carries under 75,000 clones, roughly 80% recorded once. Sequencing was done on a sample of peripheral blood. The receptors derive from a man in his 60s with COVID-19, enrolled during active disease.

DNA for the CDR3: TGCGCCAGCAGCTTGGAGGTCCCGGGGGAGACCCAGTACTTC. Protein sequence: CASSLEVPGETQYF. This chain joins TRBV5-1 and TRBJ2-5; tentatively, D is TRBD2 (5 bases). The CDR3 is 14 amino acids. Germline V gene data show CDR1 as SGHRS and CDR2 as YFSETQ. Deletions cut 0 bases from V and 5 bases from J, with 11 bases between.

The chain combines TRBV7-2 with TRBJ2-1, with 8 bases fitting TRBD2. This CDR3 spans 15 amino acids. Germline CDR1 reads SGHTA; CDR2 reads FQGNSA. Unmatched junction bases numbered 2, after V lost 1 base and J lost 3 bases. The CDR3 nucleotides are TGTGCCAGCAGCTTAGTTAGCGGGAACTACAATGAGCAGTTCTTC. Translated: CASSLVSGNYNEQFF.

This chain joins TRBV25-1 and TRBJ1-6; D gene uncertain. Trimming stripped 4 bases from V and 8 bases from J, with 12 bases between. The CDR3 is 14 residues long. The germline CDR1 and CDR2 sequences are MGHDK and SYGVNS. This CDR3 reads CASSGIFRDSPLHF. CDR3 in DNA: TGTGCCAGCAGTGGTATATTTCGTGATTCACCCCTCCACTTT. The whole variable domain, remainder taken from reference TRBV25-1 and TRBJ1-6, is EADIYQTPRYLVIGTGKKITLECSQTMGHDKMYWYQQDPGMELHLIHYSYGVNSTEKGDLSSESTVSRIRTEHFPLTLESARPSHTSQYLCASSGIFRDSPLHFGNGTRLTVT.

Comment on this clone: The sample carries other DNA sequences with the same CDR3. V usage is TRBV24-1 and J usage is TRBJ2-3; D remains unclear. The length of the CDR3 is 14 residues. V lost 3 bases to trimming and J lost 1 base, with 7 bases between them. CDR1 is KGHDR, CDR2 SFDVKD, per germline. In DNA, the CDR3 is TGTGCCACCAGTGATCGGTCGGGCACAGATACGCAGTATTTT. Protein: CATSDRSGTDTQYF.

The chain has TRBV14 and TRBJ1-1; 7 positions agree with TRBD1. CDR1 is SGHDN, CDR2 FVKESK, per germline. V trimming: 1 base; J trimming: 1 base; junction bases outside the gene matches: 3. This CDR3 is built from 15 residues. The CDR3 reads CASSQVGGANTEAFF. As DNA, the CDR3 is TGTGCCAGCAGCCAAGTAGGGGGCGCGAACACTGAAGCTTTCTTT.

The chain has TRBV30 and TRBJ2-7, with D tentatively TRBD1 (6 bases). This CDR3 region has 13 residues. The V end was cut by 1 base, the J end by 2 bases, with 9 bases between. In germline, CDR1 is GTSNPN, CDR2 SVGIG (reference sequence). CDR3 in DNA: TGTGCCTGGAGTGCACAGGGTCCCTACGAGCAGTACTTC. Protein sequence: CAWSAQGPYEQYF.

The V gene is TRBV6-5, the J gene TRBJ1-5, with unresolved D. This CDR3 has 15 residues. Trimming removed 5 bases from V and 2 bases from J, with 13 bases in between. Germline CDR1 MNHEY, CDR2 SVGAGI. The CDR3 is CASSLIYGGNQPQHF. For the CDR3, the DNA is TGTGCCAGCAGTCTGATTTACGGTGGCAATCAGCCCCAGCATTTT.

In this sample, this clone turned up a few times. The rearrangement joins TRBV21-1 to TRBJ1-5. TRBV21-1 is flagged as a pseudogene. This CDR3 has 15 amino acids. CDR3 loop: CASIENGIGNQPQHF. CDR3 sequence (DNA): TGTGCCAGCATCGAAAACGGGATAGGCAATCAGCCCCAGCATTTT.

The chain carries TRBV3-1 (or the pseudogene TRBV3-2) and TRBJ1-1; no clear D gene. Trimming pared 0 bases from V and 4 bases from J, leaving 6 bases between. The CDR3 loop spans 13 amino acids. Looked up from germline, CDR1 is LGHDT and CDR2 is YNNKEL (reference sequence). The CDR3, as DNA: TGTGCCAGCAGCCAAGACGGGTTCACTGAAGCTTTCTTT. This codes for CASSQDGFTEAFF.

The V call is TRBV19, the J call TRBJ1-5; perhaps TRBD1 as D (5 bases). Looked up from germline, CDR1 is LNHDA and CDR2 is SQIVND (reference sequence). The CDR3 runs to 19 residues. Trimming left V 3 bases short and J 1 base short, with 22 bases between. In DNA, the CDR3 is TGTGCCAGTAGTATCAAGGGGTTGGGCAGATCTTGGAGCAATCAGCCCCAGCATTTT. Translated: CASSIKGLGRSWSNQPQHF.

V and J are TRBV9 and TRBJ2-3, with D unresolved. With 2 bases removed from V and 2 bases from J, the gap between germline ends came to 12 bases. CDR1 and CDR2 from the germline V gene are SGDLS and YYNGEE. This CDR3 contains 15 residues. CDR3 sequence (DNA): TGTGCCAGCAGCGTTGCCGGGTACGACACAGATACGCAGTATTTT. Translated: CASSVAGYDTDTQYF.

The chain carries TRBV18 and TRBJ1-2; D is perhaps TRBD1 (5 bases). The CDR3 consists of 13 residues. V lost 6 bases and J 6 bases, leaving 14 bases between the germline ends. The germline V gene has CDR1 KGHSH and CDR2 LQKENI. CDR3 nucleotide sequence: TGTGCCAGCTCCCGGGGGGGTGAAAATGGCTACACCTTC. It codes for CASSRGGENGYTF.

In this sample, this clone turned up once. V and J are TRBV10-1 and TRBJ2-1; TRBD2 aligns across 11 bases. The length of the CDR3 is 14 residues. V lost 3 bases, J lost 13 bases, and 8 bases stayed unmatched. Germline lookup yields CDR1 WNHNN and CDR2 SYGVQD (reference sequence). The CDR3 loop reads CASSDFLAGGPQFF. The CDR3, as DNA: TGCGCCAGCAGTGACTTCCTAGCGGGAGGACCTCAGTTCTTC.

The V gene is TRBV18, the J gene TRBJ2-5; maybe TRBD2 (6 bases). Germline CDR1 and CDR2: KGHSH and LQKENI. Between the trimmed V and J ends, which lost 7 bases and 7 bases, there was a span of 19 bases. The CDR3 consists of 14 residues. In DNA, the CDR3 is TGTGCCAGCTACCTACGGGACTCCGGAGGGACCCAGTACTTC. Protein sequence: CASYLRDSGGTQYF. The variable domain in full, completed from reference TRBV18 and TRBJ2-5, reads NAGVMQNPRHLVRRRGQEARLRCSPMKGHSHVYWYRQLPEEGLKFMVYLQKENIIDESGMPKERFSAEFPKEGPSILRIQQVVRGDSAAYFCASYLRDSGGTQYFGPGTRLLVL.

Regarding this clone: Germline and junction disagree at one end, which may indicate a read error. V and J are TRBV2 and TRBJ1-2, with 9 bases that match TRBD1. Germline CDR1 is SNHLY and CDR2 is FYNNEI. There are 14 residues in the CDR3. CDR3 in DNA: TGTGCCAGCACATTAGTGGGACAGGGCGAAGGTGAGCCCTTC. This sequence encodes CASTLVGQGEGEPF.

This clone was seen a single time. The DNA for the CDR3 is TGCAGCTGTCGACTAGCCGGTGAGCAGTTCTTC. Translated, it gives CSCRLAGEQFF. The chain links TRBV20-1 to TRBJ2-1; 7 bases are a match to TRBD2. CDR3 size: 11 residues. Germline assignment: CDR1 DFQATT and CDR2 SNEGSKA (reference sequence).

The chain couples TRBV11-2 to TRBJ1-1; unclear D gene. The ends were cut back, 3 bases at V and 6 bases at J, with 5 bases in the middle. The CDR3 consists of 11 residues. The germline CDR1 and CDR2 sequences are SGHAT and FQNNGV. The CDR3 bases are TGTGCCAGCAGCTTTGGCCCTGAAGCTTTCTTT. Translated, it gives CASSFGPEAFF.